A single sample gave rise to the 23 T cell receptor beta chains below, sequenced in a study of siplizumab effects on memory and regulatory T cells. The assay was immunoSEQ multiplex PCR, and TCRdb's table has in-frame clones only and misses some. The table lists some 100,000 clones, approximately 96% of them singletons. The specimen sequenced was naive CD4+ T cells sorted from blood. These receptors were taken from a human donor in good health.

The chain uses TRBV10-3 and TRBJ1-5, with 7 bases aligning to TRBD1. V lost 3 bases, J lost 7 bases, and 9 bases stayed unmatched. This CDR3 comprises 15 residues. Germline assignment: CDR1 ENHRY and CDR2 SYGVKD. For the CDR3, the DNA is TGTGCCATCAGTGACACGACAGGGTCTGGGCAGCCCCAGCATTTT. Translated: CAISDTTGSGQPQHF.

This clone appeared a single time. The V call is TRBV4-1, the J call TRBJ2-3, with 9 bases matching TRBD1. The germline CDR1 and CDR2 sequences are MGHRA and YSYEKL. The junction had 9 bases not matched to a gene; V was cut back by 1 base and J by 4 bases. The CDR3 consists of 17 residues. CDR3 sequence reads: CASSQVGRDRVADTQYF. The CDR3 nucleotides read TGCGCCAGCAGCCAAGTCGGAAGGGACAGGGTGGCAGATACGCAGTATTTT.

CDR3 amino acids: CASSLGWTYYEQYF. CDR3 DNA: TGTGCCAGCAGCTTAGGGTGGACATACTACGAGCAGTACTTC. The chain is built from TRBV7-9 and TRBJ2-7, with D maybe TRBD1 (5 bases). The CDR3 consists of 14 residues. The V end lost 1 base, the J end lost 3 bases, and 10 bases lay between the germline ends. Germline V gives CDR1 SEHNR, CDR2 FQNEAQ (reference sequence).

About this clone: The sample has other DNA sequences that encode this CDR3 too. The chain joins TRBV5-1 to TRBJ1-1, with no clear D. The V gene's germline CDR1 is SGHRS and CDR2 YFSETQ. The germline V and J ends were trimmed by 0 bases and 5 bases, with 8 bases remaining between them. This CDR3 contains 13 residues. In DNA, the CDR3 is TGCGCCAGCAGCTTGGGCAGGAATACTGAAGCTTTCTTT. It is translated as CASSLGRNTEAFF.

This chain uses TRBV28 with TRBJ1-2; D unclear. Deletions cut 5 bases from V and 1 base from J, with 11 bases between. The CDR3 is 14 amino acids. From germline, CDR1 is MDHEN and CDR2 SYDVKM. CDR3: CASSLSPLNYGYTF. The CDR3 region has the DNA TGTGCCAGCAGTCTCTCCCCGCTTAACTATGGCTACACCTTC.

The CDR3 here is CASSSSPMNTEAFF. CDR3 nucleotide sequence: TGTGCCAGCAGTTCATCCCCCATGAACACTGAAGCTTTCTTT. The gene calls are TRBV6-5 and TRBJ1-1; unclear D gene. Germline-derived CDR1 and CDR2 are MNHEY and SVGAGI. V gave up 4 bases and J gave up 0 bases, with 9 bases separating them. The CDR3 totals 14 residues.

The chain uses TRBV7-2 and TRBJ1-2; perhaps TRBD1 as D (5 bases). This CDR3 spans 16 amino acids. V lost 5 bases to trimming and J lost 6 bases, with 22 bases between them. Per germline, CDR1 SGHTA and CDR2 FQGNSA. The DNA of the CDR3 is TGTGCCAGCAGCACAAACCGGGACCCCCGCCGGGATGGCTACACCTTC. The encoded protein is CASSTNRDPRRDGYTF.

This sequence joins TRBV7-3 and TRBJ2-3; D not certain. Trimming pared 5 bases from V and 5 bases from J, leaving 11 bases between. Germline V gene data show CDR1 as SGHTA and CDR2 as FQGTGA. The CDR3 has 13 amino acids. The CDR3 sequence is CASSPYRLDTQYF. The CDR3 DNA follows: TGTGCCAGCAGCCCCTACCGTTTAGATACGCAGTATTTT.

This clone was detected only once. The genes are TRBV28 and TRBJ2-7; no definite D call. The CDR3 consists of 13 residues. V shed 10 bases and J shed 0 bases, with 13 bases lying between them. Germline V lookup: CDR1 MDHEN, CDR2 SYDVKM. This CDR3 reads CATFRPGSYEQYF. The CDR3 region has the DNA TGTGCCACCTTTAGGCCGGGCTCCTACGAGCAGTACTTC.

This chain connects TRBV15 to TRBJ1-3; D is perhaps TRBD1 (6 bases). The V end was cut by 1 base, the J end by 2 bases, with 15 bases between. Germline CDR1 LNHNV, CDR2 YYDKDF (reference sequence). The CDR3 runs 17 residues. As DNA, the CDR3 is TGTGCCACCAGCAGAGGGTTTTATTCAGGGGCTGGAAACACCATATATTTT. Its translation: CATSRGFYSGAGNTIYF.

The gene calls are TRBV19 and TRBJ2-1; 9 positions match TRBD1. Germline V lookup: CDR1 LNHDA, CDR2 SQIVND (reference sequence). V lost 4 bases to trimming and J lost 5 bases; unmatched junction nucleotides: 9. The CDR3 runs to 16 residues. The CDR3 protein is CASSKTGQGVHNEQFF. The CDR3 DNA reads as TGTGCCAGTAGTAAAACGGGACAGGGTGTCCACAATGAGCAGTTCTTC.

V usage is TRBV28 and J usage is TRBJ1-4, with 7 bases matching TRBD1. The CDR3 covers 15 residues. V trimming: 2 bases; J trimming: 5 bases; junction bases outside the gene matches: 5. Germline assignment: CDR1 MDHEN and CDR2 SYDVKM. The CDR3 bases are TGTGCCAGCAGTTTACGGGACAGAATAAATGAAAAACTGTTTTTT. Its translation: CASSLRDRINEKLFF.

The rearrangement uses TRBV20-1 and TRBJ2-7; a weak D match, TRBD2 (5 bases). CDR1 and CDR2 from the germline V gene are DFQATT and SNEGSKA (reference sequence). This CDR3 is built from 11 residues. V gave up 7 bases and J gave up 4 bases, with 11 bases separating them. The chain's CDR3 is CSGTRDYEQYF. CDR3 DNA: TGCAGTGGTACGAGGGATTACGAGCAGTACTTC.

The chain couples TRBV5-4 to TRBJ2-1; the match to TRBD2 covers 8 bases. This CDR3 has 14 residues. Germline V gives CDR1 SGHNT, CDR2 YYREEE (reference sequence). The ends lost 5 bases at V and 7 bases at J; junction bases unmatched: 8. The CDR3 reads CASRPGGARNEQFF. The CDR3, as DNA: TGTGCCAGCAGACCCGGGGGGGCCCGGAATGAGCAGTTCTTC.

The chain couples TRBV5-1 to TRBJ1-2; D is unresolved. The germline CDR1 and CDR2 sequences are SGHRS and YFSETQ. The V gene lost 0 bases and the J gene lost 4 bases, with 13 bases spanning the gap. This CDR3 has 15 residues. CDR3 in amino acids: CASSLDGTRSYGYTF. Written as DNA, the CDR3 is TGCGCCAGCAGCTTGGATGGAACTAGGAGCTATGGCTACACCTTC.

This sequence joins TRBV18 and TRBJ2-1; 8 bases match TRBD2. V dropped 3 bases and J dropped 5; count of bases not matched to a gene: 6. The CDR3 extends over 15 amino acids. From germline, CDR1 is KGHSH and CDR2 LQKENI. The CDR3 is CASSPSLAGDNEQFF. The CDR3, as DNA: TGTGCCAGCTCACCTAGCCTAGCGGGCGACAATGAGCAGTTCTTC. The full variable domain, completed using reference TRBV18 and TRBJ2-1, is NAGVMQNPRHLVRRRGQEARLRCSPMKGHSHVYWYRQLPEEGLKFMVYLQKENIIDESGMPKERFSAEFPKEGPSILRIQQVVRGDSAAYFCASSPSLAGDNEQFFGPGTRLTVL.

The chain employs TRBV9 and TRBJ1-5; the D is unclear. The CDR3 sequence is 13 residues long. Germline CDR1 is SGDLS and CDR2 is YYNGEE. V was clipped by 3 bases and J by 4 bases, with 8 bases between them. CDR3 residues: CASSADVNQPQHF. CDR3 bases: TGTGCCAGCAGCGCGGACGTGAATCAGCCCCAGCATTTT.

This rearrangement joins TRBV4-2 to TRBJ2-7; tentatively, D is TRBD1 or TRBD2 (5 bases each). Between the trimmed V and J ends, which lost 4 bases and 4 bases, there was a span of 11 bases. Germline loops: CDR1 LGHNA, CDR2 YNFKEQ. The CDR3 loop spans 13 amino acids. CDR3 loop: CASSPGPFYEQYF. The CDR3 nucleotides read TGTGCCAGCAGCCCGGGACCCTTTTACGAGCAGTACTTC.

In its sample, this clone was seen a few times. The chain links TRBV19 to TRBJ1-2, with D possibly being TRBD1 (5 bases). V dropped 6 bases and J dropped 6 bases, with 8 bases sitting between them. The CDR3 has 11 residues. The germline V gene encodes CDR1 LNHDA and CDR2 SQIVND (reference sequence). The CDR3 reads CASRSGNGYTF. The CDR3 nucleotides read TGTGCCAGTAGATCAGGGAATGGCTACACCTTC.

The CDR3 loop is CASSLGLAGELFF. CDR3 in DNA: TGTGCCAGCAGCTTAGGGTTAGCCGGGGAGCTGTTTTTT. The chain employs TRBV7-2 and TRBJ2-2; no firm D call. This CDR3 spans 13 amino acids. Trimming pared 1 base from V and 6 bases from J, leaving 6 bases between. Germline V gives CDR1 SGHTA, CDR2 FQGNSA.

The V call is TRBV4-1, the J call TRBJ1-1, with D tentatively TRBD1 (6 bases). The ends were cut back, 0 bases at V and 0 bases at J, with 8 bases in the middle. Per the germline V gene, CDR1 is MGHRA and CDR2 is YSYEKL. The CDR3 has 15 amino acids. The chain's CDR3 is CASSQEGGMNTEAFF. CDR3 nucleotide sequence: TGCGCCAGCAGCCAAGAAGGGGGGATGAACACTGAAGCTTTCTTT.

The chain combines TRBV6-5 with TRBJ2-2; tentative D call: TRBD2 (6 bases). The CDR3 is made up of 15 amino acids. Trimming left V 5 bases short and J 1 base short, with 11 bases between. Per germline, CDR1 MNHEY and CDR2 SVGAGI. CDR3 coding DNA: TGTGCCAGCAGTCGGGACTTCCTGAACACCGGGGAGCTGTTTTTT. It is translated as CASSRDFLNTGELFF.

V and J are TRBV4-2 and TRBJ2-3, with TRBD2 matching 7 bases. The CDR3 extends over 15 amino acids. V dropped 2 bases and J dropped 0; count of bases not matched to a gene: 2. The germline V gene encodes CDR1 LGHNA and CDR2 YNFKEQ. The CDR3 protein is CASSQTGGSTDTQYF. The CDR3 coding sequence is TGTGCCAGCAGCCAAACGGGGGGTAGCACAGATACGCAGTATTTT.